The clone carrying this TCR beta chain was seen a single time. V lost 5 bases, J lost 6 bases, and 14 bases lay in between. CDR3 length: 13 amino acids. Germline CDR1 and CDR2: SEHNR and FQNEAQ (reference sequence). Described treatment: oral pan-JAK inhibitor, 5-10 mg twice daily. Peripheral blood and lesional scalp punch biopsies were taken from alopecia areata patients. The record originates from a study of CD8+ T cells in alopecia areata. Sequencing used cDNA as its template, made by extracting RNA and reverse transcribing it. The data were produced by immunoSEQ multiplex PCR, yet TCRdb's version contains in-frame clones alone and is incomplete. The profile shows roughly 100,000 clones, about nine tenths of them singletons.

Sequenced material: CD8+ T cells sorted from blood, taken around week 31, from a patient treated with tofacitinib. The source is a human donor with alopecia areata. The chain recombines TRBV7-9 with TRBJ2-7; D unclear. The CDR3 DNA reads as TGTGCCAGCAGCCGGACCGGCGGTGGCGAGCAGTACTTC. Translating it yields CASSRTGGGEQYF. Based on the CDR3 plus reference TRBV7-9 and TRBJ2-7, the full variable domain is DTGVSQNPRHKITKRGQNVTFRCDPISEHNRLYWYRQTLGQGPEFLTYFQNEAQLEKSRLLSDRFSAERPKGSFSTLEIQRTEQGDSAMYLCASSRTGGGEQYFGPGTRLTVT.